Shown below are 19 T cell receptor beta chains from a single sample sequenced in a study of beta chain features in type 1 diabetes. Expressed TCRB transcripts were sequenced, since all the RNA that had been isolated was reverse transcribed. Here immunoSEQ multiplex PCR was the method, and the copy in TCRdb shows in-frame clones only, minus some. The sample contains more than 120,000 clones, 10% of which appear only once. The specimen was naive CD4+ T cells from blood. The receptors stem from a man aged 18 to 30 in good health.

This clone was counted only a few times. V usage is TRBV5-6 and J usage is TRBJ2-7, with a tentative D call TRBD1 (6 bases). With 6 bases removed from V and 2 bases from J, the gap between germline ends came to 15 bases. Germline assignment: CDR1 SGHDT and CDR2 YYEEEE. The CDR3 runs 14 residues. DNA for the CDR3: TGTGCCAGCACCCCCTCAGGGGTAGCCTACGAGCAGTACTTC. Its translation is CASTPSGVAYEQYF.

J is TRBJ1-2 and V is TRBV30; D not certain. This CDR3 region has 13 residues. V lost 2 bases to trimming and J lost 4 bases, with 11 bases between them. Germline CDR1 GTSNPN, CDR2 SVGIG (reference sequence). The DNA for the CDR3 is TGTGCCTGGAGTTCAGGAATCCCCTATGGCTACACCTTC. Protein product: CAWSSGIPYGYTF. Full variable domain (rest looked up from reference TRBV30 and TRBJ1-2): SQTIHQWPATLVQPVGSPLSLECTVEGTSNPNLYWYRQAAGRGLQLLFYSVGIGQISSEVPQNLSASRPQDRQFILSSKKLLLSDSGFYLCAWSSGIPYGYTFGSGTRLTVV.

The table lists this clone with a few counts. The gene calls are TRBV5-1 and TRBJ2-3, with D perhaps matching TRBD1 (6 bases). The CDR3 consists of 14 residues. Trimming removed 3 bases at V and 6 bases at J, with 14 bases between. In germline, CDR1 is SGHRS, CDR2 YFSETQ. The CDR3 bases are TGCGCCAGCAGCTACAGGGCTCGGACGGATACGCAGTATTTT. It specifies CASSYRARTDTQYF.

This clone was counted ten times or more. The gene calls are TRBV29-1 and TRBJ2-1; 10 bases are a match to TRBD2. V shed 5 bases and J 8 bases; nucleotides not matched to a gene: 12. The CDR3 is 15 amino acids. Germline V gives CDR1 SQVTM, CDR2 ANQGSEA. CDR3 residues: CSVQVLAGSIYEQFF. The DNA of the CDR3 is TGCAGCGTTCAAGTACTAGCGGGGAGTATCTATGAGCAGTTCTTC.

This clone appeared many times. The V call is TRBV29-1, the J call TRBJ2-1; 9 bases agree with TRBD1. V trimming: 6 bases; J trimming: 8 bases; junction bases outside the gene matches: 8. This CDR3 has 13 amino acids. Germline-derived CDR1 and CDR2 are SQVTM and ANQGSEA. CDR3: CSVAGTGWDEQFF. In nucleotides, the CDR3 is TGCAGCGTCGCCGGGACAGGGTGGGATGAGCAGTTCTTC.

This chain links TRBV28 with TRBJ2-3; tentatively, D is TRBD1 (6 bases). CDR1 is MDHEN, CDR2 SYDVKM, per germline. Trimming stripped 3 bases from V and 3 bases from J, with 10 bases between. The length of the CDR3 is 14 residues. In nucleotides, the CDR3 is TGTGCCAGCAGTTTGGGGGCAGGGACAGATACGCAGTATTTT. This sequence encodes CASSLGAGTDTQYF. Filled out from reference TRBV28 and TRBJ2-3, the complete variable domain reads DVKVTQSSRYLVKRTGEKVFLECVQDMDHENMFWYRQDPGLGLRLIYFSYDVKMKEKGDIPEGYSVSREKKERFSLILESASTNQTSMYLCASSLGAGTDTQYFGPGTRLTVL.

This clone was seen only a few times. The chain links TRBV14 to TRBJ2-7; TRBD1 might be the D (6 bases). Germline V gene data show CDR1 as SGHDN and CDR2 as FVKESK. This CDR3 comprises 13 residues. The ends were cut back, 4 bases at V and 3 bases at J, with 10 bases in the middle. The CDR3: CASSLGQYYEQYF. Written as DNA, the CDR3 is TGTGCCAGCAGCCTGGGACAATACTACGAGCAGTACTTC. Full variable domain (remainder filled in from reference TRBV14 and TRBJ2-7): EAGVTQFPSHSVIEKGQTVTLRCDPISGHDNLYWYRRVMGKEIKFLLHFVKESKQDESGMPNNRFLAERTGGTYSTLKVQPAELEDSGVYFCASSLGQYYEQYFGPGTRLTVT.

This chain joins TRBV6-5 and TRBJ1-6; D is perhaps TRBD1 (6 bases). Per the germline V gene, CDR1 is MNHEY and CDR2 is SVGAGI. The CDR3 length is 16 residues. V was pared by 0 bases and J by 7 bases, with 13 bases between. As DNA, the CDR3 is TGTGCCAGCAGTTACTCGTCCAGGGGAATGAATTCACCCCTCCACTTT. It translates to CASSYSSRGMNSPLHF.

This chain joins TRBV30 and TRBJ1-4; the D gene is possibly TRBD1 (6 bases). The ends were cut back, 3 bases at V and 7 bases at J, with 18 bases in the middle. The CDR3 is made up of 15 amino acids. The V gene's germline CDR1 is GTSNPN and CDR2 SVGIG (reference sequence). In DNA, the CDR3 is TGTGCCTGGAGGACCAAACAGGGTGATGGTGAAAAACTGTTTTTT. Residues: CAWRTKQGDGEKLFF.

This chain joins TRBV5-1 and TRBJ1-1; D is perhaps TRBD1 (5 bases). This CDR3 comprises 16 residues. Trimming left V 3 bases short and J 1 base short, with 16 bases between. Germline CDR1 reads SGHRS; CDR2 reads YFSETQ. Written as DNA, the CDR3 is TGCGCCAGCAGCTCTAGGATACAGGAAGGGAACACTGAAGCTTTCTTT. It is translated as CASSSRIQEGNTEAFF.

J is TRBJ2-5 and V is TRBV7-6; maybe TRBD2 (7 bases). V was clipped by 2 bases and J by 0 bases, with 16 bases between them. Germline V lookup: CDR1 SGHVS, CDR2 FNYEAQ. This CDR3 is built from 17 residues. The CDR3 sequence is CASSLSAAGAYQETQYF. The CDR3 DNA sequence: TGTGCCAGCAGCTTAAGCGCCGCGGGGGCGTACCAAGAGACCCAGTACTTC.

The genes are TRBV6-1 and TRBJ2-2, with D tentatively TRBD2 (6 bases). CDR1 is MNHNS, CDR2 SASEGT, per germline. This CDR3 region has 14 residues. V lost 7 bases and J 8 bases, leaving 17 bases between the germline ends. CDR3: CASNRDAGPGELFF. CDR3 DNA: TGTGCCAGCAATAGGGACGCGGGGCCTGGGGAGCTGTTTTTT.

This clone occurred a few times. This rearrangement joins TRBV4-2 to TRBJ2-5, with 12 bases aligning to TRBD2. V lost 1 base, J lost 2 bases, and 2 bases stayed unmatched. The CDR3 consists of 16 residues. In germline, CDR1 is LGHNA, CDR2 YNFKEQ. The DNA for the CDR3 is TGTGCCAGCAGCCAAGGGACTAGCGGGGCACAAGAGACCCAGTACTTC. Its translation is CASSQGTSGAQETQYF.

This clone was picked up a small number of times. The CDR3 sequence: CASSRRSTGAGTDTQYF. The CDR3 region has the DNA TGTGCCAGTAGTAGGCGTTCGACAGGGGCCGGCACAGATACGCAGTATTTT. V gene TRBV19 combines with J gene TRBJ2-3; 8 positions agree with TRBD1. With 4 bases clipped from V and 1 base from J, the junction kept 10 bases outside the gene matches. The CDR3 is 17 amino acids. The V gene's germline CDR1 is LNHDA and CDR2 SQIVND (reference sequence).

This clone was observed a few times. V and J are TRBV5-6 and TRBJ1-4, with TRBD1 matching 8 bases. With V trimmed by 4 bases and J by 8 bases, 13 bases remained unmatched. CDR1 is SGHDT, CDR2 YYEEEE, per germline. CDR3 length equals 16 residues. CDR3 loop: CASSPTLGQGYEKLFF. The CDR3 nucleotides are TGTGCCAGCAGCCCGACTCTCGGACAGGGCTACGAAAAACTGTTTTTT. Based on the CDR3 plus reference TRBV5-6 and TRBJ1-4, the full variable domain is DAGVTQSPTHLIKTRGQQVTLRCSPKSGHDTVSWYQQALGQGPQFIFQYYEEEERQRGNFPDRFSGHQFPNYSSELNVNALLLGDSALYLCASSPTLGQGYEKLFFGSGTQLSVL.

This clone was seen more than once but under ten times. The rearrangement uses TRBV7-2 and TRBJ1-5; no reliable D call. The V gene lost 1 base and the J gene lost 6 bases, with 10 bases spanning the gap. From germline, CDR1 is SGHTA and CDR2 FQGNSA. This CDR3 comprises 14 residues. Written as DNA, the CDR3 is TGTGCCAGCAGCTTAGGAAGCTTCGGTCAGCCCCAGCATTTT. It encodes CASSLGSFGQPQHF.

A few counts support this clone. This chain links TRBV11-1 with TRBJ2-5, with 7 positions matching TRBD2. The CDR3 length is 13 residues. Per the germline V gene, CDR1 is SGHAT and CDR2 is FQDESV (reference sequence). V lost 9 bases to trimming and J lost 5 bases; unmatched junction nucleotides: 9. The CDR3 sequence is CASKPWEGETQYF. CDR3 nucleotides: TGTGCCAGTAAACCGTGGGAGGGCGAGACCCAGTACTTC.

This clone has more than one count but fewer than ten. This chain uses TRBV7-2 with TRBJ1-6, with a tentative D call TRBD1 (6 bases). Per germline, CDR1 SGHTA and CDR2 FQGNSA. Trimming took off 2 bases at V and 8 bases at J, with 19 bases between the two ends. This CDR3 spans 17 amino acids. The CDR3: CASSLLPPGQIYSPLHF. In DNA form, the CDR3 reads TGTGCCAGCAGCTTACTCCCCCCGGGACAAATTTATTCACCCCTCCACTTT.

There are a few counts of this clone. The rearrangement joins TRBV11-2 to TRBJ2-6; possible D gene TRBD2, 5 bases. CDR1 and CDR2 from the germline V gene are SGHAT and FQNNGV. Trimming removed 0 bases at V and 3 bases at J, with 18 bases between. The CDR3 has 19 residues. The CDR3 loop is CASSLDGVTGMVGANVLTF. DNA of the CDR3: TGTGCCAGCAGCTTAGACGGGGTGACGGGGATGGTTGGGGCCAACGTCCTGACTTTC.